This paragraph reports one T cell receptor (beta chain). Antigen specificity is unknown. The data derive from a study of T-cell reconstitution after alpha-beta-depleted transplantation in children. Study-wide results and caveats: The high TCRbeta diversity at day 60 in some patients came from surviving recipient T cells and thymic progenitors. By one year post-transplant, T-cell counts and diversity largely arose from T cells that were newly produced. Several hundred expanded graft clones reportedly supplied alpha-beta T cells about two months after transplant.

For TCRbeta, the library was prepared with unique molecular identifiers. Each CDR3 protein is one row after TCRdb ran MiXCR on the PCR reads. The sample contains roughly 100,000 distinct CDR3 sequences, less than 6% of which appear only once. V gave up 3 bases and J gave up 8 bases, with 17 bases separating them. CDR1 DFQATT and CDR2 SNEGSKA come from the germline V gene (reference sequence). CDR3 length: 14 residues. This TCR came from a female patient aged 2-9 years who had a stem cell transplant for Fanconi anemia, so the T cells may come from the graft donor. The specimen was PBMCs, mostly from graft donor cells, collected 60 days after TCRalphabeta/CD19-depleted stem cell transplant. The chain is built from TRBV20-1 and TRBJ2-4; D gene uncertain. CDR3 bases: TGCAGTGCTAGTGCGGTAGTCCCTTGTTACATTCAGTACTTC. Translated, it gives CSASAVVPCYIQYF.